Below are 25 T cell receptor beta chains sequenced from a single sample in a study of T cell responses to AZD1222 COVID-19 vaccine. Data came from immunoSEQ multiplex PCR; TCRdb stores just in-frame clones and leaves some out. The data contain tens of thousands of clones, 88% of them singletons. This material consisted of peripheral blood, taken 28 days after the second AZD1222 dose. Receptors originate from an adult who received the AZD1222 COVID-19 vaccine.

This chain links TRBV4-1 with TRBJ2-1; the match to TRBD2 covers 9 bases. This CDR3 is built from 18 residues. Germline CDR1 MGHRA, CDR2 YSYEKL. With 0 bases clipped from V and 9 bases from J, the junction kept 15 bases outside the gene matches. DNA of the CDR3: TGCGCCAGCAGCCAAGATCCCGGGCCGGTAGCGGGAGATACTGAGCAGTTCTTC. Encoded protein: CASSQDPGPVAGDTEQFF.

This clone showed up just once. The rearrangement uses TRBV3-1 (or the pseudogene TRBV3-2) and TRBJ2-7; 7 bases are a match to TRBD2. The J segment lost 6 bases and the V segment lost 6 bases, leaving 11 bases of the junction unmatched. This CDR3 comprises 14 residues. Germline CDR1 reads LGHDT; CDR2 reads YNNKEL (reference sequence). The chain's CDR3 is CASSRRAGEREQYF. CDR3 sequence (DNA): TGTGCCAGCAGTCGACGGGCGGGAGAGCGCGAGCAGTACTTC.

The chain combines TRBV19 with TRBJ2-7, with 11 bases identical to TRBD2. Trimming cost V 2 bases and J 6 bases; bases outside gene matches: 6. The CDR3 runs 15 residues. Germline CDR1 reads LNHDA; CDR2 reads SQIVND (reference sequence). The CDR3 bases are TGTGCCAGTAGTATACTAGCGGGAGGCAGGGGCGAGCAGTACTTC. Its protein is CASSILAGGRGEQYF. The full variable domain, its missing parts supplied by reference TRBV19 and TRBJ2-7, is DGGITQSPKYLFRKEGQNVTLSCEQNLNHDAMYWYRQDPGQGLRLIYYSQIVNDFQKGDIAEGYSVSREKKESFPLTVTSAQKNPTAFYLCASSILAGGRGEQYFGPGTRLTVT.

The gene calls are TRBV5-1 and TRBJ2-5; 7 nucleotides match TRBD2. The germline gives CDR1 SGHRS, CDR2 YFSETQ. V was pared by 1 base and J by 2 bases, with 5 bases of the junction left unmatched. The CDR3 is made up of 15 amino acids. DNA for the CDR3: TGCGCCAGCAGCTTGCCAGCGGGACCTCAAGAGACCCAGTACTTC. Translating gives CASSLPAGPQETQYF.

V is TRBV6-6 and J is TRBJ2-5, with 8 bases identical to TRBD2. V lost 5 bases, J lost 5 bases, and 19 bases stayed unmatched. CDR3 length equals 18 residues. Germline values: CDR1 MNHNY, CDR2 SVGAGI (reference sequence). CDR3 protein: CASSLHPSGGTVGETQYF. The CDR3 DNA reads TGTGCCAGCAGTCTCCATCCTTCGGGGGGGACGGTGGGGGAGACCCAGTACTTC.

This clone was seen once. This chain joins TRBV14 and TRBJ2-7; no firm D call. Germline values: CDR1 SGHDN, CDR2 FVKESK. CDR3 size: 13 residues. Trimming removed 1 base at V and 6 bases at J, with 10 bases between. CDR3 DNA: TGTGCCAGCAGCCAAGTGGATCCGGGCGAGCAGTACTTC. Translating gives CASSQVDPGEQYF. Full variable domain (missing parts from reference TRBV14 and TRBJ2-7): EAGVTQFPSHSVIEKGQTVTLRCDPISGHDNLYWYRRVMGKEIKFLLHFVKESKQDESGMPNNRFLAERTGGTYSTLKVQPAELEDSGVYFCASSQVDPGEQYFGPGTRLTVT.

The V gene is TRBV27, the J gene TRBJ1-1, with D possibly TRBD1 on 5 matching bases. The CDR3 is made up of 16 amino acids. V gave up 0 bases and J gave up 1 base, with 12 bases separating them. CDR1 is MNHEY and CDR2 is SMNVEV in the germline V gene (reference sequence). CDR3 protein: CASSLSNRKTNTEAFF. In nucleotides, the CDR3 is TGTGCCAGCAGTTTATCGAACAGGAAAACGAACACTGAAGCTTTCTTT.

V is TRBV19 and J is TRBJ2-6, with 8 bases aligning to TRBD1. CDR3 length equals 18 residues. The germline V gene encodes CDR1 LNHDA and CDR2 SQIVND (reference sequence). The V gene end was trimmed by 5 bases and the J gene end by 0 bases; junction bases not matched to a gene: 9. CDR3 protein: CASSHPGQVSSGANVLTF. DNA for the CDR3: TGTGCCAGTAGTCATCCGGGACAGGTATCCTCTGGGGCCAACGTCCTGACTTTC. The variable domain in full, completed from reference TRBV19 and TRBJ2-6, reads DGGITQSPKYLFRKEGQNVTLSCEQNLNHDAMYWYRQDPGQGLRLIYYSQIVNDFQKGDIAEGYSVSREKKESFPLTVTSAQKNPTAFYLCASSHPGQVSSGANVLTFGAGSRLTVL.

The V gene is TRBV7-8, the J gene TRBJ1-4, with D possibly TRBD1 on 5 matching bases. CDR3 length equals 15 residues. In germline, CDR1 is SGHVS, CDR2 FQNEAQ. V was cut by 5 bases and J by 5 bases, with 15 bases left in between. This chain's CDR3 is CASSPWGRANEKLFF. The CDR3 bases are TGTGCCAGCAGCCCATGGGGCAGGGCAAATGAAAAACTGTTTTTT.

V usage is TRBV3-1 (or the pseudogene TRBV3-2) and J usage is TRBJ2-7; no reliable D call. The CDR3 runs to 16 residues. Trimming pared 4 bases from V and 4 bases from J, leaving 20 bases between. The germline V gene encodes CDR1 LGHDT and CDR2 YNNKEL (reference sequence). CDR3 sequence reads: CASSPVLTSLLYEQYF. DNA of the CDR3: TGTGCCAGCAGCCCAGTTCTTACTTCTCTTCTTTACGAGCAGTACTTC.

V gene TRBV27 combines with J gene TRBJ2-7, with D hard to call. Germline CDR1 is MNHEY and CDR2 is SMNVEV (reference sequence). Trimming took 7 bases from V and 5 from J, leaving 12 bases between them. The length of the CDR3 is 12 residues. The CDR3 DNA follows: TGTGCCAGCATAGTGGAACTGGACGAGCAGTACTTC. Translation: CASIVELDEQYF.

The genes are TRBV28 and TRBJ2-1; TRBD2 is a possible D gene (6 bases). The CDR3 runs 16 residues. CDR1 MDHEN and CDR2 SYDVKM come from the germline V gene. V lost 4 bases and J lost 6, with 19 bases in between. In nucleotides, the CDR3 is TGTGCCAGCAGTTCCGTTAGACTAGTGATCCGCAATGAGCAGTTCTTC. Translating it yields CASSSVRLVIRNEQFF.

This clone was observed at least ten times. V usage is TRBV6-2 or TRBV6-3 and J usage is TRBJ2-7, with D maybe TRBD1 (5 bases). V was pared by 0 bases and J by 3 bases, with 6 bases between. The CDR3 totals 13 residues. Germline V gene lookup returns CDR1 MNHEY and CDR2 SVGEGT. The CDR3 sequence: CASSYSDSYEQYF. CDR3 coding DNA: TGTGCCAGCAGTTACTCCGACAGCTACGAGCAGTACTTC.

Remarks on this clone: A far larger clone is only one base removed, so a read error is likely. The chain joins TRBV5-1 to TRBJ2-1; TRBD1 matches 9 bases. Germline trimming cut 2 bases from V and 12 bases from J; bases unmatched to any gene: 6. Germline-derived CDR1 and CDR2 are SGHRS and YFSETQ. The CDR3 has 13 residues. The CDR3 sequence is CASSFGQGWGQFF. CDR3 nucleotide sequence: TGCGCCAGCAGCTTCGGACAGGGGTGGGGGCAGTTCTTC. The full variable domain, rest sourced from reference TRBV5-1 and TRBJ2-1, is KAGVTQTPRYLIKTRGQQVTLSCSPISGHRSVSWYQQTPGQGLQFLFEYFSETQRNKGNFPGRFSGRQFSNSRSEMNVSTLELGDSALYLCASSFGQGWGQFFGPGTRLTVL.

This chain joins TRBV7-2 and TRBJ1-1; 7 bases align to TRBD1. The CDR3 spans 14 residues. CDR1 and CDR2 (germline): SGHTA, FQGNSA. V lost 4 bases, J lost 0 bases, and 2 bases stayed unmatched. The CDR3 region has the DNA TGTGCCAGCAGCTCGGGACAGATGAACACTGAAGCTTTCTTT. Protein sequence: CASSSGQMNTEAFF.

The chain couples TRBV27 to TRBJ2-2; D is ambiguous. Looked up from germline, CDR1 is MNHEY and CDR2 is SMNVEV (reference sequence). Trimming took 3 bases from V and 5 from J, leaving 10 bases between them. This CDR3 spans 14 amino acids. CDR3: CASSFRVLTGELFF. As DNA, the CDR3 is TGTGCCAGCAGTTTTAGGGTTCTAACCGGGGAGCTGTTTTTT.

The V and J genes are TRBV5-1 and TRBJ1-2; TRBD1 matches at 9 bases. The CDR3 consists of 15 residues. The germline V gene has CDR1 SGHRS and CDR2 YFSETQ. Losses at the gene ends were 5 bases for V and 7 bases for J; bases not matched to a gene: 12. CDR3 in DNA: TGCGCCAGCAGTCAGCCCGCCGGGACAGGGAGTGGCTACACCTTC. Translation: CASSQPAGTGSGYTF.

This clone was observed once. This chain joins TRBV18 and TRBJ1-1, with D possibly TRBD1 on 5 matching bases. Trimming pared 2 bases from V and 0 bases from J, leaving 10 bases between. Germline CDR1 and CDR2: KGHSH and LQKENI. CDR3 size: 15 residues. The CDR3 region has the DNA TGTGCCAGCTCACCAACAGGTGTCTTGAACACTGAAGCTTTCTTT. Protein product: CASSPTGVLNTEAFF.

The rearrangement joins TRBV6-2 or TRBV6-3 to TRBJ1-1; D remains ambiguous. This CDR3 has 15 amino acids. The V gene lost 0 bases and the J gene lost 4 bases, with 12 bases spanning the gap. Germline CDR1 is MNHEY and CDR2 is SVGEGT. This CDR3 is CASSYSFAGSTEAFF. The CDR3 coding sequence is TGTGCCAGCAGTTACTCGTTCGCGGGGTCCACTGAAGCTTTCTTT.

The J gene is TRBJ2-5, the V gene TRBV11-3; D gene unclear. Trimming took 0 bases from V and 0 from J, leaving 5 bases between them. Germline CDR1 reads SGHNT; CDR2 reads YENEEA. CDR3 length equals 14 residues. The CDR3 loop reads CASSLDRDQETQYF. CDR3 sequence (DNA): TGTGCCAGCAGCTTAGACAGAGACCAAGAGACCCAGTACTTC.

The chain recombines TRBV6-2 or TRBV6-3 with TRBJ2-7; TRBD1 matches 8 bases. There are 14 residues in the CDR3. The V gene's germline CDR1 is MNHEY and CDR2 SVGEGT. Trimming at V came to 6 bases and at J to 2 bases, leaving 6 bases not matched to a gene. The CDR3 DNA follows: TGTGCCAGCAGCTCCGGGACAGGCCCCTACGAGCAGTACTTC. Amino acids: CASSSGTGPYEQYF.

The chain has TRBV30 and TRBJ1-3; D may be TRBD1 (6 bases). The CDR3 is made up of 14 amino acids. V was shortened by 2 bases and J by 2 bases, with 10 bases between the two germline ends. Germline CDR1 is GTSNPN and CDR2 is SVGIG (reference sequence). DNA of the CDR3: TGTGCCTGGAGTAGGGGGTATGCTGGAAACACCATATATTTT. Amino acids: CAWSRGYAGNTIYF. The variable domain in full, completed from reference TRBV30 and TRBJ1-3, reads SQTIHQWPATLVQPVGSPLSLECTVEGTSNPNLYWYRQAAGRGLQLLFYSVGIGQISSEVPQNLSASRPQDRQFILSSKKLLLSDSGFYLCAWSRGYAGNTIYFGEGSWLTVV.

The chain uses TRBV7-2 and TRBJ1-1; D unresolved. This CDR3 has 13 residues. The germline V gene encodes CDR1 SGHTA and CDR2 FQGNSA. Between the trimmed V and J ends, which lost 2 bases and 1 base, there was a span of 5 bases. The CDR3 protein is CASSLTTNTEAFF. Here the CDR3 DNA reads TGTGCCAGCAGCTTAACAACGAACACTGAAGCTTTCTTT.

This chain links TRBV18 with TRBJ1-5; D gene uncertain. The germline gives CDR1 KGHSH, CDR2 LQKENI. The CDR3 runs 13 residues. With 2 bases removed from V and 4 bases from J, the gap between germline ends came to 6 bases. The CDR3 nucleotides read TGTGCCAGCTCACCATGGGATAATCAGCCCCAGCATTTT. It yields the protein CASSPWDNQPQHF.

The chain joins TRBV19 to TRBJ1-1, with D possibly matching TRBD1 (5 bases). Trimming pared 2 bases from V and 1 base from J, leaving 5 bases between. The CDR3 spans 13 residues. The germline V gene has CDR1 LNHDA and CDR2 SQIVND (reference sequence). CDR3 in DNA: TGTGCCAGTAGTATACAGGGGAACACTGAAGCTTTCTTT. As protein: CASSIQGNTEAFF.